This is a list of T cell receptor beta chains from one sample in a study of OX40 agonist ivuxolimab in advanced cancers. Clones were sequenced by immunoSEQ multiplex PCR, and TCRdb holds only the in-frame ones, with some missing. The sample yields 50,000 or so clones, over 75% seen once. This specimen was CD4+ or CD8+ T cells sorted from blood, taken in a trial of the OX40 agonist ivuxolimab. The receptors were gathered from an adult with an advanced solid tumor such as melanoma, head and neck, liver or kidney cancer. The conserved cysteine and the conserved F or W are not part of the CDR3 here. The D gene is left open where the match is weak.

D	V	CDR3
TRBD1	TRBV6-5	ASSREETGDYGYT
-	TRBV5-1	ASTGGPDTQY
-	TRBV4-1	ASSQDRMDGYT
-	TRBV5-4	ASSSTLGSHEQY
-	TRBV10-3	AISEPRRYEQY
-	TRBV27	ASSPRDIFTDTQY
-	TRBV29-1	SVELFSAEAF
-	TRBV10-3	AMKRLFTDTQY
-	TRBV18	ASSQGVGTDTQY
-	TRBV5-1	ASRVGTSYEQY
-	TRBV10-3	ATTESTDYNEQF
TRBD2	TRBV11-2	ASSLAGRANNEQF
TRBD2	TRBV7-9	ASSLLLGLAGFETQY
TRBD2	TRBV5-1	ASSLGSGRTDTQY
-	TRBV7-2	ASSPPGVLVQF
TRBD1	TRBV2	ASMRGPNQPQH
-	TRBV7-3	ASSLTGEETQY
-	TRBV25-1	ASSRDGGVANTIY
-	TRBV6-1	ASSETGRFSYEQY
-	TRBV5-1	ASSSAGDISYNEQF
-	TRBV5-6	ASSLFGSTSYEQY
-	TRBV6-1	ASSVSYTLGTDTQY
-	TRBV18	ASSPQEHEQF
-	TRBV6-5	ASSYSGGVNEKLF
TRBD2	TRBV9	ASSATGGRNTGELF
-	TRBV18	ASSLGQSNEQF
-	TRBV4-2	ASSQLRWGRGNEQY
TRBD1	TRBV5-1	ASSPGGTGHGYEQY
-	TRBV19	ASGQSATNEKLF
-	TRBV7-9	ASSRSESPNTEAF
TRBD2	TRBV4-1	ASSQIWPGGETQY
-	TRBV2	ASSERVDGGYT
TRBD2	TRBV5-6	ASSTTSGAAYNEQF
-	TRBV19	AATGGAANTGELF
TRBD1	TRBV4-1	ASSHQGTGDYT
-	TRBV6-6	ASSYGDTRYEQY
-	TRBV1	TSRPRAQSRANVLT
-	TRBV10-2	ASRHRDNYGYT
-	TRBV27	ASSFSFEVRNTIY
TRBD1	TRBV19	ATGLETGYSEKLF
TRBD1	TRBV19	ASSVAGLQGANYGYT
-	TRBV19	ASSMPALLNQPQH
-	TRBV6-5	ASSPLERGKQY
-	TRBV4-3	ASSQLGSYEQY
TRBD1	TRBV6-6	ASQPGQQETQY
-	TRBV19	ASSIDRGAETQY
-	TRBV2	ASSVGRDSYEQY
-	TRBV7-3	ASSLTMDTEAF
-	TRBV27	ASSSQLPYEQY
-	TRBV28	ASSLTGQHNEQF
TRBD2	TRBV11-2	ASSQAGESYEQY
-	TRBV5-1	ASSLEAGRGYT
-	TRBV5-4	ASSFRDRAYNEQF
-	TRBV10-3	AISADSSYNEQF
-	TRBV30	AWTLGAATNEKLF
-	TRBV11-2	ASSLDSYTEAF
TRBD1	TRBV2	ASSAFLTGGADTQY
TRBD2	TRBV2	ASNGQGLASDTQY